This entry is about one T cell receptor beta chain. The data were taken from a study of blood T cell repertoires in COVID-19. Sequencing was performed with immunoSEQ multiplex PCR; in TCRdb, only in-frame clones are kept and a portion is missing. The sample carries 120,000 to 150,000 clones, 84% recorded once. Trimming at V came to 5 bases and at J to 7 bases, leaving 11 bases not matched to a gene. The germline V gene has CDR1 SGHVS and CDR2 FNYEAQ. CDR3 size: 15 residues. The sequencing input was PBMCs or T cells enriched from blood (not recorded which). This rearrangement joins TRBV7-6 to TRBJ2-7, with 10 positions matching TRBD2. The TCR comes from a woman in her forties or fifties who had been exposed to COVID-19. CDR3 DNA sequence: TGTGCCAGCAGCCGAGCGGGAGGGACCTCTGAGGAGCAGTACTTC. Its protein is CASSRAGGTSEEQYF.